This TCR beta chain comes out of a study of identical twins. General study points: Surplus twin overlap in beta out-of-frame sequences was less pronounced. In cord blood, abundant beta clonotypes had fewer insertions; memory showed no trend.

TCRdb analysed the 5' RACE reads with MiXCR anew, one entry per CDR3 protein. The sample gives about 920,000 distinct CDR3 sequences, over 9% of which show up once; about 1.5% is in the top ten. Concerning this clonotype: What it binds is not known.

The germline gives CDR1 SQVTM, CDR2 ANQGSEA. The CDR3 has 13 residues. V lost 4 bases, J lost 4 bases, and 3 bases stayed unmatched. These sequences were also reported in another study, on yellow fever vaccine responses in identical twins.

The TCR originated in a woman aged 18-29 years in good health. The chain carries TRBV29-1 and TRBJ2-1; 8 bases are a match to TRBD2. The sequenced sample was PBMCs. This chain's CDR3 is CSVASGGYNEQFF. CDR3 sequence (DNA): TGCAGCGTTGCGAGCGGGGGTTACAATGAGCAGTTCTTC.